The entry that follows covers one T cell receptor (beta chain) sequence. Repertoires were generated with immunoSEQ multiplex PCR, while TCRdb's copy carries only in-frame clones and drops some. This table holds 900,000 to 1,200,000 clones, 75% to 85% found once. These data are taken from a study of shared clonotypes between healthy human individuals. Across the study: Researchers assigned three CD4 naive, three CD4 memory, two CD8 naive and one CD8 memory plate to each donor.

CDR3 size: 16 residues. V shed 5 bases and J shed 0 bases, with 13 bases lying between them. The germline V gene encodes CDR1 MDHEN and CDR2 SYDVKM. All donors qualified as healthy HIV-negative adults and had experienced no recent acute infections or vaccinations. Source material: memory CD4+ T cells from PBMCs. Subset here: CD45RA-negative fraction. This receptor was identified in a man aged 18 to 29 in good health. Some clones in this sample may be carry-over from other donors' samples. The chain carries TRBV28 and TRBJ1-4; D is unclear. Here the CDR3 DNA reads TGTGCCAGCAGTAGTCCCGAGGGTGCAACTAATGAAAAACTGTTTTTT. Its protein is CASSSPEGATNEKLFF.